A selection of T cell receptor beta chains follows, all from one sample in a study of blood T cell repertoires in COVID-19. Sequencing used immunoSEQ multiplex PCR; TCRdb keeps in-frame clones, though not all of them. In the table there are 150,000 to 200,000 clones, around 83% of which are singletons. The sample was peripheral blood. The receptors derive from a woman in her 70s with COVID-19, enrolled during active disease. Each CDR3 is given with its conserved first and last residue. The D gene is left open where the match is weak. Clone size is stated in some rows and not others, as once, few, many or a class when expanded.

D: -; size: -; V: TRBV19; J: TRBJ1-5; CDR3: CASSIRDNNQPQHF; DNA: TGTGCCAGTAGTATCCGGGACAATAATCAGCCCCAGCATTTT
D: -; size: -; V: TRBV7-9; J: TRBJ1-5; CDR3: CASSLGDTGNQPQHF; DNA: TGTGCCAGCAGCTTAGGCGATACGGGCAATCAGCCCCAGCATTTT
D: -; size: -; V: TRBV15; J: TRBJ2-1; CDR3: CATSRDPYNEQFF; DNA: TGTGCCACCAGCAGAGATCCATACAATGAGCAGTTCTTC
D: -; size: few; V: TRBV27; J: TRBJ2-7; CDR3: CASSTPEGGPLSEQYF; DNA: TGTGCCAGCAGTACCCCCGAGGGCGGGCCTCTGAGCGAGCAGTACTTC
D: -; size: -; V: TRBV27; J: TRBJ1-6; CDR3: CASTLRSGTSPLHF; DNA: TGTGCCAGCACCCTGCGTAGCGGCACCTCACCCCTCCACTTT
D: TRBD1; size: few; V: TRBV6-6; J: TRBJ1-6; CDR3: CASRHTRDSYNSPLHF; DNA: TGTGCCAGCAGGCATACCCGGGACAGCTATAATTCACCCCTCCACTTT
D: TRBD1; size: few; V: TRBV27; J: TRBJ1-5; CDR3: CASSRSGQGSAEPQHF; DNA: TGTGCCAGCAGTCGAAGCGGACAGGGGAGCGCTGAGCCCCAGCATTTT
D: TRBD2; size: -; V: TRBV30; J: TRBJ2-7; CDR3: CAYDPAGGAYEQYF; DNA: TGTGCCTATGACCCAGCGGGAGGCGCCTACGAGCAGTACTTC
D: TRBD1; size: -; V: TRBV5-1; J: TRBJ1-2; CDR3: CASSFWTGGNGYTF; DNA: TGCGCCAGCAGCTTTTGGACAGGGGGAAATGGCTACACCTTC
D: -; size: -; V: TRBV7-2; J: TRBJ1-1; CDR3: CASSLDAGETEAFF; DNA: TGTGCCAGCAGCTTAGACGCGGGAGAGACTGAAGCTTTCTTT
D: -; size: -; V: TRBV6-5; J: TRBJ1-2; CDR3: CASSPIAGGSYGYTF; DNA: TGTGCCAGCAGCCCGATAGCGGGGGGATCATATGGCTACACCTTC
D: TRBD1; size: -; V: TRBV28; J: TRBJ1-5; CDR3: CASSSTGGVGGQPQHF; DNA: TGTGCCAGCAGCTCTACAGGGGGCGTAGGCGGTCAGCCCCAGCATTTT
D: TRBD2; size: few; V: TRBV19; J: TRBJ2-1; CDR3: CASSISGSGWEQFF; DNA: TGTGCCAGTAGTATTAGCGGGAGTGGATGGGAGCAGTTCTTC
D: TRBD2; size: once; V: TRBV9; J: TRBJ2-1; CDR3: CASSVELAGVNEQFF; DNA: TGTGCCAGCAGCGTCGAACTAGCGGGTGTCAATGAGCAGTTCTTC
D: TRBD2; size: once; V: TRBV5-1; J: TRBJ2-1; CDR3: CASSLIRTSGMDEQFF; DNA: TGCGCCAGCAGCTTGATCCGGACTAGCGGGATGGATGAGCAGTTCTTC
D: TRBD1; size: -; V: TRBV6-6; J: TRBJ1-1; CDR3: CASRPGQGVWSEAFF; DNA: TGTGCCAGCAGGCCCGGACAGGGGGTATGGAGTGAAGCTTTCTTT
D: -; size: -; V: TRBV9; J: TRBJ1-6; CDR3: CASGTAGVLNSPLHF; DNA: TGTGCCAGCGGGACGGCAGGGGTTCTCAATTCACCCCTCCACTTT
D: TRBD1; size: -; V: TRBV29-1; J: TRBJ2-3; CDR3: CSVGDRASTDTQYF; DNA: TGCAGCGTTGGGGACAGGGCAAGCACAGATACGCAGTATTTT
D: -; size: few; V: TRBV29-1; J: TRBJ1-2; CDR3: CSVLSVQEVHTF; DNA: TGCAGCGTTCTATCCGTCCAGGAGGTTCACACCTTC
D: -; size: -; V: TRBV28; J: TRBJ2-3; CDR3: CASSLEGRGTDTQYF; DNA: TGTGCCAGCAGTTTAGAAGGGAGGGGGACAGATACGCAGTATTTT
D: -; size: -; V: TRBV27; J: TRBJ1-1; CDR3: CASSLVGRVTEAFF; DNA: TGTGCCAGCAGTTTAGTTGGCAGGGTGACTGAAGCTTTCTTT
D: TRBD2; size: -; V: TRBV6-4; J: TRBJ2-1; CDR3: CASSDGTSRYNEQFF; DNA: TGTGCCAGCAGTGATGGGACTAGCCGCTACAATGAGCAGTTCTTC
D: TRBD2; size: -; V: TRBV9; J: TRBJ2-3; CDR3: CASSVDLGASGITDTQYF; DNA: TGTGCCAGCAGCGTAGACCTTGGGGCTAGCGGAATCACAGATACGCAGTATTTT
D: -; size: -; V: TRBV28; J: TRBJ1-5; CDR3: CASSHPDTGQGPQHF; DNA: TGTGCCAGCAGTCACCCCGATACAGGCCAAGGGCCCCAGCATTTT
D: -; size: once; V: TRBV6-5; J: TRBJ2-1; CDR3: CASSYRDRLYNEQFF; DNA: TGTGCCAGCAGTTACCGCGACAGGTTATACAATGAGCAGTTCTTC
D: -; size: -; V: TRBV28; J: TRBJ1-5; CDR3: CASSSPTSQGQPQHF; DNA: TGTGCCAGCAGTTCGCCAACTTCGCAGGGTCAGCCCCAGCATTTT
D: -; size: -; V: TRBV18; J: TRBJ2-1; CDR3: CASSLIRASHEQFF; DNA: TGTGCCAGCTCACTCATACGGGCTAGCCATGAGCAGTTCTTC
D: TRBD1; size: -; V: TRBV6-5; J: TRBJ2-1; CDR3: CASSTRTGVNEQFF; DNA: TGTGCCAGCAGTACAAGAACAGGGGTAAATGAGCAGTTCTTC
D: TRBD1; size: -; V: TRBV6-7; J: TRBJ1-5; CDR3: CASSYGIGTGPLSGNQPQHF; DNA: TGTGCCAGCAGTTACGGAATAGGGACAGGCCCCTTATCGGGCAATCAGCCCCAGCATTTT
D: TRBD2; size: -; V: TRBV14; J: TRBJ2-1; CDR3: CASSQDSLAGVQFF; DNA: TGTGCCAGCAGCCAAGATTCACTAGCGGGAGTGCAGTTCTTC
D: -; size: -; V: TRBV5-1; J: TRBJ1-6; CDR3: CASRESSYNSPLHF; DNA: TGCGCCAGCAGGGAGAGCTCCTATAATTCACCCCTCCACTTT
D: TRBD2; size: -; V: TRBV5-1; J: TRBJ2-1; CDR3: CASSFTSGAYNEQFF; DNA: TGCGCCAGCAGCTTCACTAGCGGGGCTTACAATGAGCAGTTCTTC
D: -; size: -; V: TRBV5-1; J: TRBJ2-5; CDR3: CASSLGVAGETQYF; DNA: TGCGCCAGCAGCTTGGGGGTAGCAGGGGAGACCCAGTACTTC
D: TRBD2; size: -; V: TRBV24-1; J: TRBJ2-5; CDR3: CATSVSSGQETQYF; DNA: TGTGCCACCAGTGTGTCTAGCGGTCAAGAGACCCAGTACTTC
D: -; size: -; V: TRBV19; J: TRBJ1-5; CDR3: CASSIREGQPQHF; DNA: TGTGCCAGTAGTATCAGAGAGGGTCAGCCCCAGCATTTT
D: TRBD1; size: -; V: TRBV28; J: TRBJ1-3; CDR3: CASSSRDRGGNTIYF; DNA: TGTGCCAGCAGTTCCCGGGACAGGGGAGGAAACACCATATATTTT
D: TRBD1; size: once; V: TRBV28; J: TRBJ1-6; CDR3: CASSPGTGHNSPLHF; DNA: TGTGCCAGCAGTCCCGGGACAGGGCATAATTCACCCCTCCACTTT
D: -; size: -; V: TRBV7-2; J: TRBJ2-1; CDR3: CASSLARQNEQFF; DNA: TGTGCCAGCAGCTTAGCGCGCCAAAATGAGCAGTTCTTC
D: -; size: -; V: TRBV5-1; J: TRBJ1-6; CDR3: CASSLAGFSPLHF; DNA: TGCGCCAGCAGCTTGGCAGGATTCTCACCCCTCCACTTT